This note documents a single T cell receptor beta chain sequence. TCRdb keeps only in-frame clones here, not all; method: immunoSEQ multiplex PCR. Seen here are 15,000 to 17,000 clones, under 90% observed once, and the top ten hold over 10%. Per the germline V gene, CDR1 is SGHNT and CDR2 is YYREEE (reference sequence). This CDR3 has 18 amino acids. Trimming removed 1 base from V and 5 bases from J; junction bases left unmatched: 14. The data were obtained in a study of technical replicates of blood from several donors. The receptor comes from a human donor in good health. The chain is built from TRBV5-4 and TRBJ2-3; 9 nucleotides align to TRBD2. The specimen was PBMCs. DNA for the CDR3: TGTGCCAGCAGCTTGTGGACTAGCGAAGCGACTGGGAGAGATACGCAGTATTTT. Amino acids: CASSLWTSEATGRDTQYF.